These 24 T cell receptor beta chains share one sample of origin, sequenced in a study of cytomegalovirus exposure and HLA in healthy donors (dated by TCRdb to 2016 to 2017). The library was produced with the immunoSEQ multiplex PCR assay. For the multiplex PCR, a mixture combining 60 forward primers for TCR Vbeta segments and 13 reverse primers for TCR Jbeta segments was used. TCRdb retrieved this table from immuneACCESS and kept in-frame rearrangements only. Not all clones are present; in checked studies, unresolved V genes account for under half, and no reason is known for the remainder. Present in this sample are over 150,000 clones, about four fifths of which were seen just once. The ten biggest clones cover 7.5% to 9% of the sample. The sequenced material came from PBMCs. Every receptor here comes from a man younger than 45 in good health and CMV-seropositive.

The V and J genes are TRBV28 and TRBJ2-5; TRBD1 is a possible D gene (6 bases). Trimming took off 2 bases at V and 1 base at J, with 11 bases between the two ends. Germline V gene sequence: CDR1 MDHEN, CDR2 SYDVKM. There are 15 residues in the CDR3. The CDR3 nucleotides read TGTGCCAGCAGTTTAGGGACACACTTCCAAGAGACCCAGTACTTC. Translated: CASSLGTHFQETQYF.

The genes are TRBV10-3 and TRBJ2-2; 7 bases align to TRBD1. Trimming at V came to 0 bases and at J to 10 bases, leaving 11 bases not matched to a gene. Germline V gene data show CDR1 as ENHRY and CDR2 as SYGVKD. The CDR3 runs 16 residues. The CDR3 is CAISESTQSGQAELFF. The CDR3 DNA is TGTGCCATCAGTGAGTCGACTCAGAGCGGACAGGCGGAGCTGTTTTTT.

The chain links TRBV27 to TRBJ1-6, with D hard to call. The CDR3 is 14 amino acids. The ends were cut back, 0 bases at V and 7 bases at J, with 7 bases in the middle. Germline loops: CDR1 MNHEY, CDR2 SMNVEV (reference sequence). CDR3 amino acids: CASSLSLLNSPLHF. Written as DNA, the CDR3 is TGTGCCAGCAGTTTATCGCTCCTAAATTCACCCCTCCACTTT.

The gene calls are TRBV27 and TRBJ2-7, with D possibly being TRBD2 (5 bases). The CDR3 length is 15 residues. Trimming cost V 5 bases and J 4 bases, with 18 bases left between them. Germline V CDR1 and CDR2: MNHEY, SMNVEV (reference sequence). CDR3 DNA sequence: TGTGCCAGCAGTGAGGGTGAAACTTTTCGATACGAGCAGTACTTC. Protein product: CASSEGETFRYEQYF.

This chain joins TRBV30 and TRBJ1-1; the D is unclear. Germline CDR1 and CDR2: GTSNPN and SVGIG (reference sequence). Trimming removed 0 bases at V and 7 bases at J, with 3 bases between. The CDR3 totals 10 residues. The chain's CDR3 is CAWSVGEAFF. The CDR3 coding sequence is TGTGCCTGGAGTGTCGGTGAAGCTTTCTTT.

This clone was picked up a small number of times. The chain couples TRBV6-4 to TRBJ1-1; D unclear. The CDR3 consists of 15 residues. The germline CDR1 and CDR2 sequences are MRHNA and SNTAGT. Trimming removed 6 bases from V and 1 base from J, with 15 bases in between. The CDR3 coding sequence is TGTGCCAGCAGGGAAGACACCCTCGGGAACACTGAAGCTTTCTTT. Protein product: CASREDTLGNTEAFF.

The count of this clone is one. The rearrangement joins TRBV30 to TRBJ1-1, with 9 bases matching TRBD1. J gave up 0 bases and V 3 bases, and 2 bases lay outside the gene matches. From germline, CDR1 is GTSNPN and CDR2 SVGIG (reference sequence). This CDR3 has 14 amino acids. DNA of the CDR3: TGTGCCTGGAGCGGACAGGGGTTGAACACTGAAGCTTTCTTT. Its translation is CAWSGQGLNTEAFF.

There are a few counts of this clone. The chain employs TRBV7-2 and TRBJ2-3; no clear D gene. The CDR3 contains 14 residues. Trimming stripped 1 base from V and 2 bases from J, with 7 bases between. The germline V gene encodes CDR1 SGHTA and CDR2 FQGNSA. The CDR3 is CASSLGGHTDTQYF. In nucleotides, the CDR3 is TGTGCCAGCAGCTTAGGTGGCCACACAGATACGCAGTATTTT.

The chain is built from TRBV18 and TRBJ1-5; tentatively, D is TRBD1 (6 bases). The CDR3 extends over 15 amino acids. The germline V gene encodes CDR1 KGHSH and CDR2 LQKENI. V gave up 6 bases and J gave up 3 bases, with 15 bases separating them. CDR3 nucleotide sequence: TGTGCCAGCTCCCCTACAGGGTCCAACAATCAGCCCCAGCATTTT. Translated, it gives CASSPTGSNNQPQHF.

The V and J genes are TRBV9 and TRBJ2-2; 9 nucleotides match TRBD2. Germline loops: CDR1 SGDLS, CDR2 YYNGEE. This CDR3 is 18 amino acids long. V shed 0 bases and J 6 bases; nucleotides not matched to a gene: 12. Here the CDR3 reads CASSVGSLAGWDAGELFF. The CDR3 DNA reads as TGTGCCAGCAGCGTAGGGTCCCTAGCGGGGTGGGATGCCGGGGAGCTGTTTTTT.

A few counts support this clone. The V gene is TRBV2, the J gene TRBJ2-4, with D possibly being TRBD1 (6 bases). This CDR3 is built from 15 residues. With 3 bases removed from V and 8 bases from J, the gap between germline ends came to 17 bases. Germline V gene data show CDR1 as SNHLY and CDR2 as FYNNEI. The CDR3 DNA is TGTGCCAGCAGTGACTTGCCCAGGGGAATTGACATTCAGTACTTC. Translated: CASSDLPRGIDIQYF. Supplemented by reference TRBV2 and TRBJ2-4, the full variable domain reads EPEVTQTPSHQVTQMGQEVILRCVPISNHLYFYWYRQILGQKVEFLVSFYNNEISEKSEIFDDQFSVERPDGSNFTLKIRSTKLEDSAMYFCASSDLPRGIDIQYFGAGTRLSVL.

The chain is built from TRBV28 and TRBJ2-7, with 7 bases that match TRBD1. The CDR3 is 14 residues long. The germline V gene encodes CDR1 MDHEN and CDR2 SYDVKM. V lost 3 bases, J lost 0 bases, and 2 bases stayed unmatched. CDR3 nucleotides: TGTGCCAGCAGTTTCGACAGGGTCTCCTACGAGCAGTACTTC. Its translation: CASSFDRVSYEQYF.

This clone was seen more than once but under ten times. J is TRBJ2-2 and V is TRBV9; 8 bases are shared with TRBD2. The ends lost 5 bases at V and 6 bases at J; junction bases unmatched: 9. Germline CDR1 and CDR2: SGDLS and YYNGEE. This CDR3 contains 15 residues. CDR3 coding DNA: TGTGCCAGCAGTCCCGCGGGGGGTTGGGCCGGGGAGCTGTTTTTT. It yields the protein CASSPAGGWAGELFF.

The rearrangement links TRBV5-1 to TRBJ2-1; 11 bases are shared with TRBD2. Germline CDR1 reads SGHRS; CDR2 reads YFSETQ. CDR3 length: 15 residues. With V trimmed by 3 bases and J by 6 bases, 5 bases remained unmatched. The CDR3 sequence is CASSYGTSGSNEQFF. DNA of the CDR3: TGCGCCAGCAGCTACGGGACTAGCGGATCCAATGAGCAGTTCTTC.

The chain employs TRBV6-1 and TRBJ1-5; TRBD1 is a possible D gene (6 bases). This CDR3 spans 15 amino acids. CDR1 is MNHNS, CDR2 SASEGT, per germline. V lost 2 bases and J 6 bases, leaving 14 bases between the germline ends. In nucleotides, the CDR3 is TGTGCCAGCAGTGAACGGGGGGCGAAAGGTCAGCCCCAGCATTTT. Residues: CASSERGAKGQPQHF.

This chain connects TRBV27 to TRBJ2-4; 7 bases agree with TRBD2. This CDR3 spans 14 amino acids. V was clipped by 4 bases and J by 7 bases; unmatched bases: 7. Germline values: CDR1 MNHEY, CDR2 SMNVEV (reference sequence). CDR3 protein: CASSSERDLNIQYF. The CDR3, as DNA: TGTGCCAGCAGTTCAGAGCGGGATCTGAACATTCAGTACTTC.

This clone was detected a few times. CDR3 sequence reads: CASSLQGLAGSYNEQFF. The CDR3, as DNA: TGTGCCAGCAGCTTACAAGGACTAGCGGGGTCCTACAATGAGCAGTTCTTC. The chain recombines TRBV11-3 with TRBJ2-1; 12 bases are shared with TRBD2. Germline CDR1 SGHNT, CDR2 YENEEA. The CDR3 totals 17 residues. With 2 bases clipped from V and 1 base from J, the junction kept 3 bases outside the gene matches.

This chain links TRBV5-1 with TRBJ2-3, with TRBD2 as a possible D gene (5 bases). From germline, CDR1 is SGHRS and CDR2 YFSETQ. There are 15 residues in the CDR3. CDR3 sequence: CACGERGLVTDTQYF. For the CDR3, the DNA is TGCGCTTGTGGGGAGCGCGGGTTGGTAACAGATACGCAGTATTTT.

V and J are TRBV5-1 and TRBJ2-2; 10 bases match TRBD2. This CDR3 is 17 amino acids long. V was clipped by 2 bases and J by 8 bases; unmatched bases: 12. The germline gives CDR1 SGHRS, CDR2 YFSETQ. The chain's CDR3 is CASSFASGSTGAGELFF. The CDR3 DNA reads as TGCGCCAGCAGCTTCGCTAGCGGGAGCACAGGTGCAGGGGAGCTGTTTTTT.

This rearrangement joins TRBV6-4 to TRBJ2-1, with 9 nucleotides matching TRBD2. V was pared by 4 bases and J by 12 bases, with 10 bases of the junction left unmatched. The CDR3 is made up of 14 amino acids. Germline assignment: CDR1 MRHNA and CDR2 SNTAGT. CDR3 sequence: CASSAPGLANRQFF. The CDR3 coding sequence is TGTGCCAGCAGTGCTCCGGGACTAGCCAATAGGCAGTTCTTC.

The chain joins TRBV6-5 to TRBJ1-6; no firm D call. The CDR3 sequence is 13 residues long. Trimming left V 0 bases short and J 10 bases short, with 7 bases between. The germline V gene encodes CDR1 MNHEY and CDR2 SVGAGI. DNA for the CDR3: TGTGCCAGCAGTTACTCGGAGAAATCACCCCTCCACTTT. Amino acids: CASSYSEKSPLHF.

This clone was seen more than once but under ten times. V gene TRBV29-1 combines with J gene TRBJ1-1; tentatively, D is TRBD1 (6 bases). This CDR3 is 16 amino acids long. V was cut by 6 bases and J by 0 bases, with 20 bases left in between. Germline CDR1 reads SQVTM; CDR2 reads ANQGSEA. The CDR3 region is CSVLWGGSGLNTEAFF. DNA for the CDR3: TGCAGCGTCCTCTGGGGGGGCAGCGGATTGAACACTGAAGCTTTCTTT. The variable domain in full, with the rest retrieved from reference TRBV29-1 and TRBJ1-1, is SAVISQKPSRDICQRGTSLTIQCQVDSQVTMMFWYRQQPGQSLTLIATANQGSEATYESGFVIDKFPISRPNLTFSTLTVSNMSPEDSSIYLCSVLWGGSGLNTEAFFGQGTRLTVV.

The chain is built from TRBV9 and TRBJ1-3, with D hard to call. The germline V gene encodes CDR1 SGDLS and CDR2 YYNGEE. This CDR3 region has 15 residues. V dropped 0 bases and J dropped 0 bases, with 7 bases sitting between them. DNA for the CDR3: TGTGCCAGCAGCGTAGGGCAGTACTCTGGAAACACCATATATTTT. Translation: CASSVGQYSGNTIYF. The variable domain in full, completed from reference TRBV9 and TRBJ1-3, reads DSGVTQTPKHLITATGQRVTLRCSPRSGDLSVYWYQQSLDQGLQFLIQYYNGEERAKGNILERFSAQQFPDLHSELNLSSLELGDSALYFCASSVGQYSGNTIYFGEGSWLTVV.

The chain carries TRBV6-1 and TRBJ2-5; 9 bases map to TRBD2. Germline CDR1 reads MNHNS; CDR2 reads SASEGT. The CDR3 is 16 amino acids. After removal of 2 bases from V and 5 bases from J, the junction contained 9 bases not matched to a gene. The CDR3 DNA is TGTGCCAGCAGTGAACTGTTTGGCGGGAGGGCCGAGACCCAGTACTTC. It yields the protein CASSELFGGRAETQYF.